Reported below is one TCR beta chain. As yet, its antigen is unknown. This entry is derived from a study of CD8 T cells in ankylosing spondylitis. Findings and caveats of the study: The clones that were linked to disease were reported to be significantly enriched in matched synovial fluid samples from ankylosing spondylitis patients.

5'-RACE, quantitative and with molecular barcodes, yielded the TCR beta libraries. MiXCR, applied by TCRdb to the 5' RACE reads, yields one record per CDR3 protein. The sample comprises about 360,000 distinct CDR3 sequences, 20% of which are singletons, and about 12% rests with the top ten. The germline V gene has CDR1 SQVTM and CDR2 ANQGSEA. Germline trimming cut 7 bases from V and 5 bases from J; bases unmatched to any gene: 4. The CDR3 consists of 11 residues. The receptor was isolated from a male donor with ankylosing spondylitis or in good health (not recorded which). Sequencing used blood, either unsorted or a sorted T cell fraction (not recorded which). V usage is TRBV29-1 and J usage is TRBJ2-7, with 8 bases fitting TRBD1. The CDR3 DNA reads TGCAGCGCACAGGGGGTCCACGAGCAGTACTTC. It translates to CSAQGVHEQYF.